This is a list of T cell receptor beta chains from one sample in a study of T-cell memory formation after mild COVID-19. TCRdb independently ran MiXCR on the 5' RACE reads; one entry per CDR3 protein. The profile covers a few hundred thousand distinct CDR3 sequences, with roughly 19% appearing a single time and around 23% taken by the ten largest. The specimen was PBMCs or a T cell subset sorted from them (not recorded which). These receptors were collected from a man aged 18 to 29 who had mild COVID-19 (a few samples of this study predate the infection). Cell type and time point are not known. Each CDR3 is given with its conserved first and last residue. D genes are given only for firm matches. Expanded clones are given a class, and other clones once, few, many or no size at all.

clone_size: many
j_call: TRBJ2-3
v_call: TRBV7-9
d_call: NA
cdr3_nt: TGTGCCAGCAGCTTATTGGCCTCGGATACGCAGTATTTT
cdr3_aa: CASSLLASDTQYF

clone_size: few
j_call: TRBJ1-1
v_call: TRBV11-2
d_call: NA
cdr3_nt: TGTGCCAGCAGCCAACAGGGCTGGGGCACTGAAGCTTTCTTT
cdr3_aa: CASSQQGWGTEAFF

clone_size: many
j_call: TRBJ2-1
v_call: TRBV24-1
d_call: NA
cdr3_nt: TGTGCCACCTCCCCGGCGGAAGCGGTCGTGAAAGAGCAGTTCTTC
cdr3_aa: CATSPAEAVVKEQFF

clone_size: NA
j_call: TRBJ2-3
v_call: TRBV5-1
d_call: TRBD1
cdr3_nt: TGCGCCAGCAGCTTAGGGACAGGGCCAAGCACAGATACGCAGTATTTT
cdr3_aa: CASSLGTGPSTDTQYF

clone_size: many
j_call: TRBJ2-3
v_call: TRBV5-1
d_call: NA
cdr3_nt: TGCGCCAGCAGCTTAGACAGCGTCACAGATACGCAGTATTTT
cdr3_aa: CASSLDSVTDTQYF

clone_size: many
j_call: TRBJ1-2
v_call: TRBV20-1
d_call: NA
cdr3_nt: TGCAGTGCTAGAGCTTGGCGGATTAATGGCTACACCTTC
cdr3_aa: CSARAWRINGYTF

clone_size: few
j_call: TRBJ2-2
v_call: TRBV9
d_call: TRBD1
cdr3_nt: TGTGCCAGCAGCGTAGAGGGCTACAGGGGGACCGGGGAGCTGTTTTTT
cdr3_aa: CASSVEGYRGTGELFF

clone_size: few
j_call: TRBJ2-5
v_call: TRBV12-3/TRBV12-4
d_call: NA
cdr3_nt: TGTGCCAGCAGTTTACCAGAAAGCCAAGAGACCCAGTACTTC
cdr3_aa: CASSLPESQETQYF

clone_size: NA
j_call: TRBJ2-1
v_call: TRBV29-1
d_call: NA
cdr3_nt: TGCAGCGTAGAGCGGCTCTCCTACAATGAGCAGTTCTTC
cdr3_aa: CSVERLSYNEQFF

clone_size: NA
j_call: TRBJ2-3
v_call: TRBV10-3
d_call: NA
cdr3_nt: TGTGCCATCAGCGGGCGGTCTGGCGGTTACACAGATACGCAGTATTTT
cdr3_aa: CAISGRSGGYTDTQYF

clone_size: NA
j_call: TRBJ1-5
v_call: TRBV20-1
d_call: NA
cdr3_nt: TGCAGTGCAATCGCGGGGGATCAGCCCCAGCATTTT
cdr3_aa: CSAIAGDQPQHF

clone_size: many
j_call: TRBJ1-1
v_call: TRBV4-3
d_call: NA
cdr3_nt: TGCGCCAGCAGCCCCCAGGGGATCATGAACACTGAAGCTTTCTTT
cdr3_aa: CASSPQGIMNTEAFF

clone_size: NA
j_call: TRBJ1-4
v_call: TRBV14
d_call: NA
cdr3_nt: TGTGCCAGCAGCCATTTCAGGGACACCTCTAATGAAAAACTGTTTTTT
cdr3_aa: CASSHFRDTSNEKLFF

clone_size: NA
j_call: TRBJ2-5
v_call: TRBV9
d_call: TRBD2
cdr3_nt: TGTGCCAGCAGCTCCGGGACTAGCGGGGAGACCCAGTACTTC
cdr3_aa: CASSSGTSGETQYF